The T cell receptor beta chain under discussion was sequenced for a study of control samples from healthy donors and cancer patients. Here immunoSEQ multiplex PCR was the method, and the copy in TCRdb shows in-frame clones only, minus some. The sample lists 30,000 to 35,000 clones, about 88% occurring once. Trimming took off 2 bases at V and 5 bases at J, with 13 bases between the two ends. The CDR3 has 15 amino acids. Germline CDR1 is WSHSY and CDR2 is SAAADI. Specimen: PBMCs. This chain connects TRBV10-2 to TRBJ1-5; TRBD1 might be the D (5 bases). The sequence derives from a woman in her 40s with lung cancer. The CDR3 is CASSEAGRADQPQHF. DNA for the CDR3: TGCGCCAGCAGTGAGGCGGGCAGGGCAGATCAGCCCCAGCATTTT.